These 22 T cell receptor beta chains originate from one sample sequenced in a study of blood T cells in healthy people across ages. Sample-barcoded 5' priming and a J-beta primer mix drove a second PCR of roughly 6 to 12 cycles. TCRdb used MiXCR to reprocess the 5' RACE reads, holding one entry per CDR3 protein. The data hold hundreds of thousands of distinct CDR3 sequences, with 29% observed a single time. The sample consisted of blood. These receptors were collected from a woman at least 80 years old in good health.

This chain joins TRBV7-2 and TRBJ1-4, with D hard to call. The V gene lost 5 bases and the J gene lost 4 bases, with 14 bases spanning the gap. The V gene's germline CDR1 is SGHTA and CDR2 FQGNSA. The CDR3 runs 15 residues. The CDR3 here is CASSARATLNEKLFF. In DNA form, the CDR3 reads TGTGCCAGCAGCGCCCGGGCCACCCTTAATGAAAAACTGTTTTTT.

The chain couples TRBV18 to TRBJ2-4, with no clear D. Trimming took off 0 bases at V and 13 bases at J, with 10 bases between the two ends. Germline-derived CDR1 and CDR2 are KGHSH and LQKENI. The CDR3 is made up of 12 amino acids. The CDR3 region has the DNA TGTGCCAGCTCACCACCGGGGAAAGAGCAGTACTTC. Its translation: CASSPPGKEQYF.

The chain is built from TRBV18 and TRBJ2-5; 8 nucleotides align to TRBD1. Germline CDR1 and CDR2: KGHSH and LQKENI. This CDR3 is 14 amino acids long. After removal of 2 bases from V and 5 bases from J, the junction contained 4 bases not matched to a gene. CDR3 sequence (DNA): TGTGCCAGCTCACCATATTCAGGGGGCGAGACCCAGTACTTC. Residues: CASSPYSGGETQYF.

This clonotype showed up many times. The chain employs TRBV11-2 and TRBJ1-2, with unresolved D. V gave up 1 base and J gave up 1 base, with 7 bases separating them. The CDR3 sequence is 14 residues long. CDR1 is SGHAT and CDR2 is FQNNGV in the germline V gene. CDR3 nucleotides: TGTGCCAGCAGCTTAGGCCAGCGTAACTATGGCTACACCTTC. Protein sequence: CASSLGQRNYGYTF. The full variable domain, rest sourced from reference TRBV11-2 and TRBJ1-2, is EAGVAQSPRYKIIEKRQSVAFWCNPISGHATLYWYQQILGQGPKLLIQFQNNGVVDDSQLPKDRFSAERLKGVDSTLKIQPAKLEDSAVYLCASSLGQRNYGYTFGSGTRLTVV.

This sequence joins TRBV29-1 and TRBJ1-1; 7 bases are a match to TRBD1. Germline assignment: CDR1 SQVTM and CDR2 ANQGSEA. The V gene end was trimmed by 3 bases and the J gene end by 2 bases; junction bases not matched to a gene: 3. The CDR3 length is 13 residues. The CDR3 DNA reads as TGCAGCGTTGAGGGACAGCCTAACACTGAAGCTTTCTTT. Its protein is CSVEGQPNTEAFF.

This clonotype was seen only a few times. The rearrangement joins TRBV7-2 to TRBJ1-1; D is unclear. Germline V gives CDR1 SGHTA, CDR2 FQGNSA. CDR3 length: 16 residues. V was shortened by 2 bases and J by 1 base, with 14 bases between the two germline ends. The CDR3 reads CASSLYLSDGNTEAFF. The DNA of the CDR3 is TGTGCCAGCAGCTTATATCTCTCCGACGGGAACACTGAAGCTTTCTTT.

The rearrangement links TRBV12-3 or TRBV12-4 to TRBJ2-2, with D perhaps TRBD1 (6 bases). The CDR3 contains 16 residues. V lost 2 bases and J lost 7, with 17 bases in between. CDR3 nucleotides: TGTGCCAGCAGTTTACGCACAGGGATCTTTAGCGGGGAGCTGTTTTTT. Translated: CASSLRTGIFSGELFF.

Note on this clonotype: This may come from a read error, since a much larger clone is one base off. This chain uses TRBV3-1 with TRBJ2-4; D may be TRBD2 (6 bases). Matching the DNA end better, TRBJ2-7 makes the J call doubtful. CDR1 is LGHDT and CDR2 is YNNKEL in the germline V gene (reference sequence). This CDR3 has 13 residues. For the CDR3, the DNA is TGTGCCAGCAGCCAACCTGGGGGAGGCGAGCAGTACTTC. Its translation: CASSQPGGGEQYF.

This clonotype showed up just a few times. This CDR3 is CASSLVGVTGELFF. The CDR3 DNA sequence: TGCGCCAGCAGCTTGGTAGGGGTCACCGGGGAGCTGTTTTTT. The chain links TRBV5-1 to TRBJ2-2; TRBD1 might be the D (5 bases). In germline, CDR1 is SGHRS, CDR2 YFSETQ. V was pared by 0 bases and J by 4 bases, with 7 bases between. The CDR3 is 14 residues long.

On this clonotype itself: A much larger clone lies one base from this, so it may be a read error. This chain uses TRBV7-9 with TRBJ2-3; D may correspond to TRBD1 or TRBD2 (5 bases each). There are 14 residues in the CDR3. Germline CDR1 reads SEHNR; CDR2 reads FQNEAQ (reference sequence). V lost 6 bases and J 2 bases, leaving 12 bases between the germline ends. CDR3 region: CASRSRDDTDTQYF. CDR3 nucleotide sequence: TGTGCCAGCAGGAGCCGGGACGACACAGATACGCAGTATTTT. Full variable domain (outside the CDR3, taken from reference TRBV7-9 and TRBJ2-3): DTGVSQNPRHKITKRGQNVTFRCDPISEHNRLYWYRQTLGQGPEFLTYFQNEAQLEKSRLLSDRFSAERPKGSFSTLEIQRTEQGDSAMYLCASRSRDDTDTQYFGPGTRLTVL.

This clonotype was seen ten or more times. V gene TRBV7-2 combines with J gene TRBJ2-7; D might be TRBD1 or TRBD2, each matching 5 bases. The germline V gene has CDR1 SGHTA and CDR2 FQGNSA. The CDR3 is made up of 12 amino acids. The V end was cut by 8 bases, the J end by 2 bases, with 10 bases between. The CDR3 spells CASSRDAYEQYF. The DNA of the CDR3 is TGTGCCAGCTCCCGGGACGCCTACGAGCAGTACTTC.

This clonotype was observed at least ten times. DNA of the CDR3: TGTGCCACCAGCAGAGAGAGGAGTAGCGCCGAGACCCAGTACTTC. Residues: CATSRERSSAETQYF. J is TRBJ2-5 and V is TRBV15; tentatively, D is TRBD2 (5 bases). Germline CDR1 LNHNV, CDR2 YYDKDF (reference sequence). CDR3 length: 15 residues. V lost 0 bases and J lost 5, with 13 bases in between.

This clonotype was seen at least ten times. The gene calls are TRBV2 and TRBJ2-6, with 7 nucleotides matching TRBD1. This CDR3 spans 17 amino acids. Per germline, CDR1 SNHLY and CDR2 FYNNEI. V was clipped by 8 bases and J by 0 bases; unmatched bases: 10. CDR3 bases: TGTGCCAGCGTGAGGGGGCGAGACACCTCTGGGGCCAACGTCCTGACTTTC. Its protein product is CASVRGRDTSGANVLTF.

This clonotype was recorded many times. The CDR3 loop is CASSRWGSGETQYF. Written as DNA, the CDR3 is TGTGCCAGCAGCCGGTGGGGTTCAGGGGAGACCCAGTACTTC. This chain joins TRBV7-2 and TRBJ2-5; perhaps TRBD1 as D (5 bases). The V and J ends lost 5 bases and 5 bases respectively, with 15 bases between them. Germline V gives CDR1 SGHTA, CDR2 FQGNSA. CDR3 length equals 14 residues.

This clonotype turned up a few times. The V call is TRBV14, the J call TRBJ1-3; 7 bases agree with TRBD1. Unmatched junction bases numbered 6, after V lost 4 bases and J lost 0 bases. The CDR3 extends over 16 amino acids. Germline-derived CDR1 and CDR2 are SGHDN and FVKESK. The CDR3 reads CASSRQGVFSGNTIYF. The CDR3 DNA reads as TGTGCCAGCAGCCGACAGGGAGTATTCTCTGGAAACACCATATATTTT.

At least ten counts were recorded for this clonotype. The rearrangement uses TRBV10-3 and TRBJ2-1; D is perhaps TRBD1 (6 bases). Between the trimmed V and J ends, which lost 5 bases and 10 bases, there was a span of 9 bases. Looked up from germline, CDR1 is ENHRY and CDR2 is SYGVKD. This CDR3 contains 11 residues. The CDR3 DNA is TGTGCCATCAGTCCCGGGACAGAGCAGTTCTTC. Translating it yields CAISPGTEQFF.

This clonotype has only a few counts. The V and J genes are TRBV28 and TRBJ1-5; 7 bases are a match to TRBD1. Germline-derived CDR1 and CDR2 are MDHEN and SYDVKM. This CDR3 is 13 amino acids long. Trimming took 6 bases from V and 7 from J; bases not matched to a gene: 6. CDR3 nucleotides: TGTGCCAGCAGGGTAGGGGGCGGGCAGCCCCAGCATTTT. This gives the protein CASRVGGGQPQHF.

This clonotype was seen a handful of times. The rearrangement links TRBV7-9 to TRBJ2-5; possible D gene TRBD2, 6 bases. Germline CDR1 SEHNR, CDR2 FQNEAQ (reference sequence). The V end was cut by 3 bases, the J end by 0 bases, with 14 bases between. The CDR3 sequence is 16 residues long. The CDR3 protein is CASSFHGGKYQETQYF. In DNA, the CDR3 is TGTGCCAGCAGCTTCCATGGCGGGAAGTACCAAGAGACCCAGTACTTC.

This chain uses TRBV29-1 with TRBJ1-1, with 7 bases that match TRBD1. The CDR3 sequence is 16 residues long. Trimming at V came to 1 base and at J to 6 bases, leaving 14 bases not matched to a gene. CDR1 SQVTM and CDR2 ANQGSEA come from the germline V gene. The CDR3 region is CSVEARNRGAFPEAFF. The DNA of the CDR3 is TGCAGCGTTGAAGCGCGAAACAGGGGAGCCTTTCCTGAAGCTTTCTTT.

The CDR3 sequence is CSAVWQGHDKRSGANVLTF. The CDR3 nucleotides are TGCAGTGCTGTCTGGCAGGGGCATGACAAACGCTCTGGGGCCAACGTCCTGACTTTC. V and J are TRBV20-1 and TRBJ2-6, with a weak D call TRBD1 (6 bases). Germline CDR1 is DFQATT and CDR2 is SNEGSKA (reference sequence). V lost 5 bases and J 0 bases, leaving 23 bases between the germline ends. This CDR3 region has 19 residues.

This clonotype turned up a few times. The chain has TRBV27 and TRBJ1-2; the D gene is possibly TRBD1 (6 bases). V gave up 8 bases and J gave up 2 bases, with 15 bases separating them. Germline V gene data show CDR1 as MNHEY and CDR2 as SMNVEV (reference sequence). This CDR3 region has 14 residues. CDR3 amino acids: CASSHRESNYGYTF. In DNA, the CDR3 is TGTGCCAGCTCTCACAGGGAATCCAACTATGGCTACACCTTC.

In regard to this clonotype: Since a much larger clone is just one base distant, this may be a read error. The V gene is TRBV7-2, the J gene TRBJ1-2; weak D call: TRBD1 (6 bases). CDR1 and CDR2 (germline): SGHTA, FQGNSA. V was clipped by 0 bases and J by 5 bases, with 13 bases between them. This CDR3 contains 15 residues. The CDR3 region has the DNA TGTGCCAGCAGCTTAGCTAGTCAGGGGCCGTATGGCTACACCTTC. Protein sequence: CASSLASQGPYGYTF.